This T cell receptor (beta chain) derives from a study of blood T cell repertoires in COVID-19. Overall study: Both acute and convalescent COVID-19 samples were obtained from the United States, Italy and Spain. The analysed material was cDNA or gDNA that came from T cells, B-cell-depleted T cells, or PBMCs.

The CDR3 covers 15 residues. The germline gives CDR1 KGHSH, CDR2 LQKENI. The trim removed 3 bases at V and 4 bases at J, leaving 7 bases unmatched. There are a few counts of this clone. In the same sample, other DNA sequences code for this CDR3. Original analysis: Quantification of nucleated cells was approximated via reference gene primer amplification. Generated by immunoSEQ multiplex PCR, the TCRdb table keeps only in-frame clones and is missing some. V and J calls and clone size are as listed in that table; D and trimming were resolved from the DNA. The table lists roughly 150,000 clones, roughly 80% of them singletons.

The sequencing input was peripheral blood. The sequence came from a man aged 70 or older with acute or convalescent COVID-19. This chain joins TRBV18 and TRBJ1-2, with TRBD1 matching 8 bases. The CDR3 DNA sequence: TGTGCCAGCTCACCGGATGGACAGGGACGCTATGGCTACACCTTC. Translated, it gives CASSPDGQGRYGYTF.